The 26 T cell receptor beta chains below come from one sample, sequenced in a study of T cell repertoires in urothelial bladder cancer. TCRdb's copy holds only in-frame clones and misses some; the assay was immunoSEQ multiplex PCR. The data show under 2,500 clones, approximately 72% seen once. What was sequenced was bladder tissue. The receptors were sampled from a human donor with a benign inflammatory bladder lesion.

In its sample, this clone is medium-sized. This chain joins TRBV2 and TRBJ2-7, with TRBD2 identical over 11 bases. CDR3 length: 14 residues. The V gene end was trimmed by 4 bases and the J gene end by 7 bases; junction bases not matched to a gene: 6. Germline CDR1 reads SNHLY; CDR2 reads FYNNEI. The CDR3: CASSVRTSGREQYF. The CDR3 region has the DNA TGTGCCAGCAGTGTTCGGACTAGCGGGCGGGAGCAGTACTTC.

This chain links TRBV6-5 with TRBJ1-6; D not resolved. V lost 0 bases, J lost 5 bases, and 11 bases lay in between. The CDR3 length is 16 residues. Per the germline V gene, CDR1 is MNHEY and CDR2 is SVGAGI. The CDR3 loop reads CASSYSFGVHNSPLHF. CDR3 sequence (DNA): TGTGCCAGCAGTTACTCGTTCGGGGTACATAATTCACCCCTCCACTTT.

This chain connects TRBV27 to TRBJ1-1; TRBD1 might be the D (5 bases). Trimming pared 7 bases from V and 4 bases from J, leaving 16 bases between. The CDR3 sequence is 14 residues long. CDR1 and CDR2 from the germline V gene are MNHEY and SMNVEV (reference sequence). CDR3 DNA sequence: TGTGCCAGCAAGTCTCGACAGATTTCCACTGAAGCTTTCTTT. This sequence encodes CASKSRQISTEAFF.

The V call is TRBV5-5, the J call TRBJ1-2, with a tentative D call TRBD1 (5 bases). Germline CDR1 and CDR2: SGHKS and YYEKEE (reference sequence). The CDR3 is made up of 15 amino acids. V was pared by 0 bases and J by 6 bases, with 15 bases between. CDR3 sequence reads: CASSLATRGADGYTF. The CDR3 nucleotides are TGTGCCAGCAGCTTGGCCACACGGGGCGCGGATGGCTACACCTTC.

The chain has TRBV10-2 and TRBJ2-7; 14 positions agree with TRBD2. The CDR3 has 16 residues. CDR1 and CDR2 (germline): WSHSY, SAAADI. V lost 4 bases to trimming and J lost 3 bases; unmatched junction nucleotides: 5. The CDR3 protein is CASSGSGLAGVYEQYF. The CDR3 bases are TGCGCCAGCAGTGGATCGGGACTAGCGGGAGTCTACGAGCAGTACTTC.

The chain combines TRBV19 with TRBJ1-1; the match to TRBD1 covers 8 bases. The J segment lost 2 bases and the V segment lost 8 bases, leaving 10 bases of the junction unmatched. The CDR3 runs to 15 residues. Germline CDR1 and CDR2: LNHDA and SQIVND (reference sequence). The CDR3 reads CASETGVALNTEAFF. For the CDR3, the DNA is TGTGCCAGTGAGACAGGGGTGGCTTTAAACACTGAAGCTTTCTTT.

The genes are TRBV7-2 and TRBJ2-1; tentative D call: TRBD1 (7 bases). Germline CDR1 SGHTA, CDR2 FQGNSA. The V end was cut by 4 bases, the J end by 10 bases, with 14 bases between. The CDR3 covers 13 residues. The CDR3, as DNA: TGTGCCAGCAGCTACAGGGGAGCGGGCGAGCAGTTCTTC. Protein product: CASSYRGAGEQFF.

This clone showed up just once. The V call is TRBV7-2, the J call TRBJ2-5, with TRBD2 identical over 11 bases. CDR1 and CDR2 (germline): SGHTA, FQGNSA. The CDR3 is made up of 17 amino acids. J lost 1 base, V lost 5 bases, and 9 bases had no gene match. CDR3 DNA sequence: TGTGCCAGCAGCGAACTTAGCGGGAGGGTATTCCAAGAGACCCAGTACTTC. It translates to CASSELSGRVFQETQYF.

The CDR3, as DNA: TGTGCCAGCAGCCAAGAGGGGTGGGGGAGGTATGAAGCTTTCTTT. As protein: CASSQEGWGRYEAFF. This chain uses TRBV4-2 with TRBJ1-1; TRBD1 might be the D (5 bases). Per the germline V gene, CDR1 is LGHNA and CDR2 is YNFKEQ. The CDR3 has 15 amino acids. The germline V and J ends were trimmed by 0 bases and 7 bases, with 15 bases remaining between them.

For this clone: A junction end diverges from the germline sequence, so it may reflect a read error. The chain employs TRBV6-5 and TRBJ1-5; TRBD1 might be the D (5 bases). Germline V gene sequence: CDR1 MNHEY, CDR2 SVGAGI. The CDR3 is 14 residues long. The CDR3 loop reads CASSHSQGNQPQHF. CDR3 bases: TGTGCCAGCAGTCACTCGCAGGGTAATCAGCCCCAGCATTTT.

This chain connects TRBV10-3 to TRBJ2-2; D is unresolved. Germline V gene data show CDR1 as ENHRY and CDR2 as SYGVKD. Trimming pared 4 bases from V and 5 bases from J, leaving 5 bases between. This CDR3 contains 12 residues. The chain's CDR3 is CAISGSTGELFF. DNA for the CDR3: TGTGCCATCAGTGGGTCTACCGGGGAGCTGTTTTTT.

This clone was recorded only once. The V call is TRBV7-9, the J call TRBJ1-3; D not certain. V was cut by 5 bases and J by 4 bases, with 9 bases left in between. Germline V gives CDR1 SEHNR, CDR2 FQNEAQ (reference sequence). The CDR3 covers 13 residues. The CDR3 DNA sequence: TGTGCCAGCAGCCCAAGACGGGGAAACACCATATATTTT. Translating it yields CASSPRRGNTIYF.

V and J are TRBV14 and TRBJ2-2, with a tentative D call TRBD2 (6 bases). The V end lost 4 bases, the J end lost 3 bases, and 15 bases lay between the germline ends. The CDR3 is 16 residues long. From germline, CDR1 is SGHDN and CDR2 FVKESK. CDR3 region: CASSPLTSTDTGELFF. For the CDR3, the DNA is TGTGCCAGCAGCCCTCTGACTAGTACGGACACCGGGGAGCTGTTTTTT.

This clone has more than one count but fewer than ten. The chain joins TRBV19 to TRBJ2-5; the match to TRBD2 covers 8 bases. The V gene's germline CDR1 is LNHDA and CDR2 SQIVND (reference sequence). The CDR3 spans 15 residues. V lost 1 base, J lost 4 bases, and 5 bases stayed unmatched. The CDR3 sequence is CASSIAGGPGETQYF. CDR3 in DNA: TGTGCCAGTAGTATAGCGGGAGGGCCGGGAGAGACCCAGTACTTC.

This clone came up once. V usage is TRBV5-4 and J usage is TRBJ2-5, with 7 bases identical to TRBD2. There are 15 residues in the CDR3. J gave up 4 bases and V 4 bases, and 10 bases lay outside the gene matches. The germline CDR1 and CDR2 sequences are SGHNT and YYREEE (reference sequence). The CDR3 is CASSRSAGVRETQYF. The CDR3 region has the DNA TGTGCCAGCAGCAGGTCGGCGGGGGTTCGAGAGACCCAGTACTTC.

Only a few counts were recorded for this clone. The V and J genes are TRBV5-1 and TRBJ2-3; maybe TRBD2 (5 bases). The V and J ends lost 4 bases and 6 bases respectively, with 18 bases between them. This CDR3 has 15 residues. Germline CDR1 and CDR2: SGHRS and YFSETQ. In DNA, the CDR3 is TGCGCCAGCAGCCCACCCCTCGCGGGCCGTGATACGCAGTATTTT. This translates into CASSPPLAGRDTQYF.

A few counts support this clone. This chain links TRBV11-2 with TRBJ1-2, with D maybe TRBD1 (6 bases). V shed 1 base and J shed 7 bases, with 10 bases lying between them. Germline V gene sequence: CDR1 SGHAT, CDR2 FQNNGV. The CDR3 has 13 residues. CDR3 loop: CASSLGSRGGYTF. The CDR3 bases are TGTGCCAGCAGCTTAGGCAGCAGGGGTGGCTACACCTTC.

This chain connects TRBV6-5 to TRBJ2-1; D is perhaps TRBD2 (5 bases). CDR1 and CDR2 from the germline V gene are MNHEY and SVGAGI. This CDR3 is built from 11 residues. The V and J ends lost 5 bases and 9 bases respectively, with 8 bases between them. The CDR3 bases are TGTGCCAGCAGTACCGGAGGTGAGCAGTTCTTC. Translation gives CASSTGGEQFF.

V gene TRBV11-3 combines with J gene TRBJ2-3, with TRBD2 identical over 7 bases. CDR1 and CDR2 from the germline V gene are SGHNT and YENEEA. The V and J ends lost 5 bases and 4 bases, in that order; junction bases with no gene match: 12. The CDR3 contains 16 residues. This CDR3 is CASSQGRGSGADTQYF. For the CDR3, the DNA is TGTGCCAGCAGCCAAGGACGCGGGAGTGGGGCAGATACGCAGTATTTT.

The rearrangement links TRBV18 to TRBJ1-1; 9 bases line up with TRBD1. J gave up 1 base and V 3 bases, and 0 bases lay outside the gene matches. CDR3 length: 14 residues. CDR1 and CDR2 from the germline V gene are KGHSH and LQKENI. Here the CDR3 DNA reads TGTGCCAGCTCACCGGGACAGGGGAACACTGAAGCTTTCTTT. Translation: CASSPGQGNTEAFF. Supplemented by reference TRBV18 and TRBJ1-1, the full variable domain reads NAGVMQNPRHLVRRRGQEARLRCSPMKGHSHVYWYRQLPEEGLKFMVYLQKENIIDESGMPKERFSAEFPKEGPSILRIQQVVRGDSAAYFCASSPGQGNTEAFFGQGTRLTVV.

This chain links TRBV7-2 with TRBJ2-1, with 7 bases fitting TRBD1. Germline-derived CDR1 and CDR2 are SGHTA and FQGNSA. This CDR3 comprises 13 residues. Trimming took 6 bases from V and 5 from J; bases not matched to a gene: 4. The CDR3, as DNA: TGTGCCAGCAGTCTCGACAGGGACAATGAGCAGTTCTTC. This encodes CASSLDRDNEQFF.

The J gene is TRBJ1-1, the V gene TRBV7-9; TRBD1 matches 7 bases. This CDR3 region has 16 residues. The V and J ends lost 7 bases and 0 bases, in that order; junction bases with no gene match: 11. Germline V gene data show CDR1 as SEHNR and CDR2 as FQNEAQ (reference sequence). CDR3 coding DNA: TGTGCCAGCACCCCGGGACAGAGCATAATGAACACTGAAGCTTTCTTT. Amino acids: CASTPGQSIMNTEAFF.

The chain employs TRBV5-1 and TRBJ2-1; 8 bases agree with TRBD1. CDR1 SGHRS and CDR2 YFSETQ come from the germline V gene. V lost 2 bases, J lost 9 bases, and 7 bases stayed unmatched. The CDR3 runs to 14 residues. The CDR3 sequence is CASSLGQGRIEQFF. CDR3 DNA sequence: TGCGCCAGCAGCTTAGGACAGGGTCGGATTGAGCAGTTCTTC.

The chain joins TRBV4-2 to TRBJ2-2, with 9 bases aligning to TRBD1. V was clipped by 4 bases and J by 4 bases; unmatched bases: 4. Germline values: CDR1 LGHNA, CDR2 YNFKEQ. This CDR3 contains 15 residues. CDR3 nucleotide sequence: TGTGCCAGCAGCCTTAACAGGGGGCCCACCGGGGAGCTGTTTTTT. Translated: CASSLNRGPTGELFF.

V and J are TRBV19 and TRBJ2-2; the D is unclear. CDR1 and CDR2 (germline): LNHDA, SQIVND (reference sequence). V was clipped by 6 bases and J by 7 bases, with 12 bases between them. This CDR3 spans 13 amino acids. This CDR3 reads CASSPNLNGELFF. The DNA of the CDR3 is TGTGCCAGTAGCCCTAACCTAAACGGGGAGCTGTTTTTT. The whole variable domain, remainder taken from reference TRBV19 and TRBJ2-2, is DGGITQSPKYLFRKEGQNVTLSCEQNLNHDAMYWYRQDPGQGLRLIYYSQIVNDFQKGDIAEGYSVSREKKESFPLTVTSAQKNPTAFYLCASSPNLNGELFFGEGSRLTVL.

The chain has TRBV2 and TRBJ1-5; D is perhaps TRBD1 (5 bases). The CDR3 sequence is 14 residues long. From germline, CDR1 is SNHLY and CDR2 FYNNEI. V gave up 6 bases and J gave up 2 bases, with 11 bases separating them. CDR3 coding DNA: TGTGCCAGCAGCGGGCCGGGGGGCAATCAGCCCCAGCATTTT. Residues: CASSGPGGNQPQHF.